This T cell receptor beta chain emerged from a study of PD-L1 blockade in urothelial cancer. Sequencing was performed with immunoSEQ multiplex PCR; in TCRdb, only in-frame clones are kept and a portion is missing. The sample has roughly 130,000 clones, about four fifths seen once; the top ten hold 3.2%. Regarding the study as a whole: Tumor-linked clones in blood grew more by 3 weeks in durable-benefit patients.

Details on this clone: The antigen is undetermined.

The time point was: pretreatment peripheral blood. The CDR3 contains 16 residues. Trimming pared 1 base from V and 0 bases from J, leaving 9 bases between. The V gene's germline CDR1 is LNHNV and CDR2 YYDKDF (reference sequence). Here the sequenced sample was PBMCs, taken around atezolizumab (anti-PD-L1) treatment. The origin of this receptor is a man aged 45-65 years with urothelial cancer. The V and J genes are TRBV15 and TRBJ2-2, with D possibly matching TRBD2 (6 bases). The DNA of the CDR3 is TGTGCCACCAGCAGAGCTACGGGAGCGAACACCGGGGAGCTGTTTTTT. Translated, it gives CATSRATGANTGELFF.